This TCR beta chain was sequenced in a study of shared clonotypes between healthy human individuals. In germline, CDR1 is KGHSH, CDR2 LQKENI. The CDR3 consists of 15 residues. V lost 3 bases, J lost 0 bases, and 1 base stayed unmatched. Worth noting for this clone: Its antigen is unknown.

Overall study findings and caveats: It was expected that sequencing depth would affect clonotype sharing among donors. Large sequencing depth failed to make sorted-subset sequencing complete, rarefaction showed.

For sorted subsets, about 200 ng DNA per replicate equaled some 27,000 T cell genomes. Data came from immunoSEQ multiplex PCR; TCRdb stores just in-frame clones and leaves some out. The sample has fewer than 1.4 million clones; 78% are singletons. This clonotype was obtained from a young man in good health. Some clones in this sample may be carry-over from other donors' samples. The source material was memory CD4+ T cells from PBMCs. Subset defined: CD45RA-negative fraction. The V and J genes are TRBV18 and TRBJ2-3; 9 nucleotides align to TRBD2. The CDR3 region has the DNA TGTGCCAGCTCACCTAGCGGGAGTAGCACAGATACGCAGTATTTT. Amino acid sequence: CASSPSGSSTDTQYF.